Below, one T cell receptor beta chain is given with its context. Its specificity is unknown. This record comes from a study of somatic mutations in cytotoxic T cells in rheumatoid arthritis. Study-wide background: There were some V beta antibody-stained T-cell populations flow-sorted at nearly 100% purity, and these included V beta1+ cells sequenced for TCRB. Overall study results and limits: In about an eighth of the roughly 60 patients, the largest CD8+ clone exceeded 20% of CD8+ cells. Researchers did not know the antigen targets of the expanded CD8+ clones.

CDR1 is PRHDT and CDR2 is FYEKMQ in the germline V gene (reference sequence). The junction had 21 bases not matched to a gene; V was cut back by 4 bases and J by 10 bases. CDR3 length: 18 amino acids. Recruitment of healthy controls drew on blood donors, who had a median age of approximately 50 years (range roughly 21-80) and were roughly 55% female. TCRdb's table, derived via immunoSEQ multiplex PCR, lists solely in-frame clones and lacks some. Of over 15,000 clones in the sample, 70% to 90% were seen once. This receptor was obtained from a man in his forties in good health. The material sequenced was CD8+ T cells sorted from blood. This chain connects TRBV13 to TRBJ2-1; 8 nucleotides line up with TRBD2. The CDR3 DNA is TGTGCCAGCAGCTCGGGACTTACGAGCGGGCGGGAGGACCTAGAGCAGTTCTTC. Translated: CASSSGLTSGREDLEQFF.